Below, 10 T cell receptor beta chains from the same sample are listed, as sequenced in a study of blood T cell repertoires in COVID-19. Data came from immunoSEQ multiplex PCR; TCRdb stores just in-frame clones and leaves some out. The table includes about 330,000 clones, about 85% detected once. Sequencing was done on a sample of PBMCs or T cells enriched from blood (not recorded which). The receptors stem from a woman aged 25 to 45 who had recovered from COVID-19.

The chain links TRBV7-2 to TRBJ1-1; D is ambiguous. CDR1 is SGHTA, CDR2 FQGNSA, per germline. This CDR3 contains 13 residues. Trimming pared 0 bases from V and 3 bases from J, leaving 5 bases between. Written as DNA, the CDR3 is TGTGCCAGCAGCTTAGCGTCGGACACTGAAGCTTTCTTT. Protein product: CASSLASDTEAFF.

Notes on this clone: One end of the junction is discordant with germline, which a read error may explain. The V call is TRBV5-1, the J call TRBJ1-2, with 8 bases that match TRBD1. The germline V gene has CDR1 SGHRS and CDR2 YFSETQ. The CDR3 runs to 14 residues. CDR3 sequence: CASRLDRELGGYTF. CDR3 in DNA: TGCGCCAGCAGATTGGACAGGGAATTGGGTGGCTACACCTTC.

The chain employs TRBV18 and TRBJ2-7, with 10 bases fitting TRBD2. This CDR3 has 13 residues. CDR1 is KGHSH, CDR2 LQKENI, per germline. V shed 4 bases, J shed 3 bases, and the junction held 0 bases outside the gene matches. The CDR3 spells CASSLAGGYEQYF. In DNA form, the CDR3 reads TGTGCCAGCTCACTAGCGGGGGGCTACGAGCAGTACTTC.

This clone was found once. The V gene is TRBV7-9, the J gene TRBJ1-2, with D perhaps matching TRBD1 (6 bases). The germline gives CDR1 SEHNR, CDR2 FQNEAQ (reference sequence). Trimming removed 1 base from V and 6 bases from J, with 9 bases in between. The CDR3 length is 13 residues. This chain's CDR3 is CASSLEGVNGYTF. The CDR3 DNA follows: TGTGCCAGCAGCTTAGAGGGGGTGAATGGCTACACCTTC.

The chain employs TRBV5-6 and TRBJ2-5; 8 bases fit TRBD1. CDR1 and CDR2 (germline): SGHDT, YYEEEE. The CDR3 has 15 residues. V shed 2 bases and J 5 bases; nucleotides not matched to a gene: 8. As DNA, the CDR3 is TGTGCCAGCAGCTTACCAGGGGGCGCCGGGGAGACCCAGTACTTC. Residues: CASSLPGGAGETQYF.

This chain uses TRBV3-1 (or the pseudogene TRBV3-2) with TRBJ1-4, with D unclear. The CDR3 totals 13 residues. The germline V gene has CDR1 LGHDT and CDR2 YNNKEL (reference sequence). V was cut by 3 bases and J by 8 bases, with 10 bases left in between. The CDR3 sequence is CASSQRAGEKLFF. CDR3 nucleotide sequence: TGTGCCAGCAGCCAGAGGGCGGGCGAAAAACTGTTTTTT.

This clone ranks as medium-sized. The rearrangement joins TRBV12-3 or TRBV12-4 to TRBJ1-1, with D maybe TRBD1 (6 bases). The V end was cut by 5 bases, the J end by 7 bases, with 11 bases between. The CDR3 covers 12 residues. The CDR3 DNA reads TGTGCCAGCAGTATCCAGGGGAATGAAGCTTTCTTT. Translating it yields CASSIQGNEAFF.

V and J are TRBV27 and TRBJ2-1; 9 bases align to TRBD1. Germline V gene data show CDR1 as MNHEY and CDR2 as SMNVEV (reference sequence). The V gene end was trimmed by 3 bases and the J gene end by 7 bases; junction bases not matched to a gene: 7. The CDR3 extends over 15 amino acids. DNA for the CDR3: TGTGCCAGCAGTTTCCTTCTGACAGGGGGGAATGAGCAGTTCTTC. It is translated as CASSFLLTGGNEQFF.

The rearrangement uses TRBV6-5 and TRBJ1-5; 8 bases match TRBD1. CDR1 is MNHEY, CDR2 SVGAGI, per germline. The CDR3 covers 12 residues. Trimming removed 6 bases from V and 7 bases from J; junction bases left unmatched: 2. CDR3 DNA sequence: TGTGCCAGCAGAGGACAGGGACAGCCCCAGCATTTT. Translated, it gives CASRGQGQPQHF.

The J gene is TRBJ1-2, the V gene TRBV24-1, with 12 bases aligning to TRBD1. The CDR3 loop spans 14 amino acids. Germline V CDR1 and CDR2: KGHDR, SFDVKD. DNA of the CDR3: TGTGGAGCGGGGGGGGGACAGGGGGCGAATGGCTACACCTTC. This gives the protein CGAGGGQGANGYTF.